This TCR beta chain originates from a study of technical replicates of blood from several donors (dated by TCRdb to the late 2010s). Library prep was done by the immunoSEQ multiplex PCR assay. Not all clones reach the TCRdb copy of this immuneACCESS table, which keeps in-frame sequences only. Checked studies attribute under half of the gap to unresolved V genes and leave the rest unexplained. This sample lists roughly 80,000 clones; over 75% were detected once. The top ten clones comprise about 0.38% of the sample. This clone was seen only once. This clone's antigen is unknown. No per-base quality is available; no much larger clone lies one base away. The CDR3 runs 14 residues from the cysteine to the phenylalanine. Just the 42-base CDR3 DNA is kept, in frame starting at base 1. CDR1 and CDR2 are read off the germline V gene as SGHTA and FQGNSA. Compared with germline, V lacks 7 bases and J lacks 9 bases; bases without a gene match: 15.

This sequence uses TRBV7-2 and TRBJ2-7; the junction holds 7 bases that match TRBD1. The sample taken for sequencing was T cells isolated from PBMCs. This sequence originates from a human donor in good health. The CDR3 is CASMPGQLNTGQYF. The DNA reads TGTGCCAGCATGCCGGGACAGTTAAATACGGGGCAGTACTTC. When the CDR3 is completed using the reference TRBV7-2 and TRBJ2-7 genes on either side, the full variable domain is GAGVSQSPSNKVTEKGKDVELRCDPISGHTALYWYRQSLGQGLEFLIYFQGNSAPDKSGLPSDRFSAERTGGSVSTLTIQRTQQEDSAVYLCASMPGQLNTGQYFGPGTRLTVT.